The rows below give T cell receptor beta chains drawn from one sample of a study of blood T cell repertoires in COVID-19. TCRdb's copy holds only in-frame clones and misses some; the assay was immunoSEQ multiplex PCR. The table shows 300,000 to 400,000 clones, with around nine tenths occurring only once. The sequencing input was peripheral blood. These receptors were taken from a woman aged 70-85 years with COVID-19, enrolled during active disease. CDR3s include the opening cysteine and the closing phenylalanine or tryptophan. The order of the fields is J gene, clone size, V gene, D gene, CDR3 protein, CDR3 DNA. A D gene is named only where the DNA matches it firmly. Size is omitted from some rows. Given values are once, few, many or a class for expanded clones.

TRBJ1-4 . TRBV5-1 . CASSTQGHEKLFF TGCGCCAGCAGCACTCAGGGGCATGAAAAACTGTTTTTT
TRBJ2-1 . TRBV7-2 . CASSLGRGPNNEQFF TGTGCCAGCAGCTTAGGCAGGGGTCCAAACAATGAGCAGTTCTTC
TRBJ2-1 . TRBV2 TRBD2 CASSSGTSGGALYNEQFF TGTGCCAGCAGCTCCGGGACTAGCGGGGGGGCCCTATACAATGAGCAGTTCTTC
TRBJ2-3 . TRBV25-1 . CASSAWGATDTQYF TGTGCCAGCAGCGCCTGGGGCGCCACAGATACGCAGTATTTT
TRBJ2-1 . TRBV7-2 . CASSVQGPQNNEQFF TGTGCCAGCAGCGTACAGGGACCCCAGAACAATGAGCAGTTCTTC
TRBJ1-1 . TRBV19 . CASRGWGAGTEAFF TGTGCCAGTAGAGGGTGGGGCGCGGGGACTGAAGCTTTCTTT
TRBJ2-3 . TRBV24-1 . CATSEPGSADTQYF TGTGCCACCAGTGAACCGGGGTCAGCAGATACGCAGTATTTT
TRBJ2-5 . TRBV7-2 . CASSLTETQYF TGTGCCAGCAGCTTAACTGAGACCCAGTACTTC
TRBJ1-5 . TRBV6-5 . CASRSGPQPQHF TGTGCCAGCAGATCAGGTCCACAGCCCCAGCATTTT
TRBJ2-6 . TRBV10-1 TRBD2 CASSEGRGGTGANVLTF TGCGCCAGCAGTGAGGGAAGGGGAGGGACCGGGGCCAACGTCCTGACTTTC
TRBJ1-1 . TRBV5-1 . CASSLDGVNTEAFF TGCGCCAGCAGCTTGGACGGAGTGAACACTGAAGCTTTCTTT
TRBJ2-2 . TRBV7-9 . CASSLVAQNTGELFF TGTGCCAGCAGCTTAGTTGCACAAAACACCGGGGAGCTGTTTTTT
TRBJ2-7 . TRBV6-5 TRBD1 CASTPDRGTYEQYF TGTGCCAGCACCCCGGACAGGGGTACCTACGAGCAGTACTTC
TRBJ2-1 . TRBV7-9 TRBD2 CASSRTSGGANEQFF TGTGCCAGCAGCCGAACTAGCGGGGGGGCCAATGAGCAGTTCTTC
TRBJ2-1 . TRBV7-2 . CASSVDTYNEQFF TGTGCCAGCAGCGTAGACACATACAATGAGCAGTTCTTC
TRBJ1-2 . TRBV6-1 . CASSEQGTGTTGYTF TGTGCCAGCAGTGAACAGGGGACCGGGACGACCGGCTACACCTTC
TRBJ2-1 . TRBV2 . CASRSGVNEQFF TGTGCCAGCCGGTCGGGGGTCAATGAGCAGTTCTTC
TRBJ1-5 . TRBV4-2 . CASSQDRQVVGQPQHF TGTGCCAGCAGCCAAGATCGGCAGGTAGTTGGTCAGCCCCAGCATTTT
TRBJ1-2 . TRBV7-2 . CASSSTVNYGYTF TGTGCCAGCAGCTCAACAGTAAACTATGGCTACACCTTC
TRBJ1-2 . TRBV19 TRBD1 CASETGGSYGYTF TGTGCCAGCGAGACAGGGGGGAGCTATGGCTACACCTTC
TRBJ2-7 . TRBV7-2 TRBD2 CASSQGLAGGPYEQYF TGTGCCAGCAGCCAAGGACTAGCGGGGGGCCCCTACGAGCAGTACTTC
TRBJ2-7 . TRBV19 TRBD1 CASSSGQGDYEQYF TGTGCCAGTAGTTCGGGACAGGGGGACTACGAGCAGTACTTC
TRBJ2-5 . TRBV10-3 TRBD2 CAISELAIGETQYF TGTGCCATCAGTGAACTAGCGATCGGAGAGACCCAGTACTTC
TRBJ2-7 once TRBV7-8 . CASSYRSYEQYF TGTGCCAGCAGCTACAGGAGCTACGAGCAGTACTTC
TRBJ2-7 . TRBV19 TRBD2 CASSIFRTSDEQYF TGTGCCAGTAGTATATTCCGGACTAGTGACGAGCAGTACTTC
TRBJ2-7 once TRBV6-5 TRBD2 CASSYGRASYEQYF TGTGCCAGCAGTTACGGGAGGGCCTCCTACGAGCAGTACTTC
TRBJ2-2 . TRBV10-1 TRBD1 CASSTVAGGTGELFF TGCGCCAGCAGTACCGTGGCAGGGGGCACCGGGGAGCTGTTTTTT
TRBJ2-3 . TRBV28 TRBD2 CATTLAGGGDTQYF TGTGCCACCACCTTAGCGGGGGGGGGAGATACGCAGTATTTT
TRBJ1-6 few TRBV12-3/TRBV12-4 . CASSLGIGGPLHF TGTGCCAGCAGTCTTGGGATAGGAGGGCCCCTCCACTTT
TRBJ2-3 few TRBV2 . CASIREPLTDTQYF TGTGCCAGCATTCGGGAACCCCTCACAGATACGCAGTATTTT
TRBJ1-4 . TRBV6-6 . CASSYSRAANEKLFF TGTGCCAGCAGTTACAGCAGGGCTGCTAATGAAAAACTGTTTTTT
TRBJ2-5 . TRBV4-1 . CASSPPSGGQETQYF TGCGCCAGCAGCCCACCCTCAGGGGGGCAAGAGACCCAGTACTTC
TRBJ1-2 once TRBV7-2 TRBD1 CASQRTGGVHGYTF TGTGCCAGCCAAAGGACAGGGGGTGTACATGGCTACACCTTC
TRBJ2-5 . TRBV9 . CASSVGGTLRETQYF TGTGCCAGCAGCGTAGGAGGTACACTGAGGGAGACCCAGTACTTC
TRBJ2-2 . TRBV29-1 . CSVAGEWNTGELFF TGCAGCGTTGCAGGGGAGTGGAACACCGGGGAGCTGTTTTTT
TRBJ1-5 . TRBV30 . CAWRRGGEWQPQHF TGTGCCTGGAGAAGGGGCGGGGAATGGCAGCCCCAGCATTTT
TRBJ1-1 . TRBV30 TRBD1 CAWRAPTGMNTEAFF TGTGCCTGGAGGGCCCCGACAGGGATGAACACTGAAGCTTTCTTT
TRBJ1-2 few TRBV19 TRBD1 CASMEGGDRGYGYTF TGTGCCAGTATGGAGGGAGGGGACAGGGGCTATGGCTACACCTTC
TRBJ2-7 . TRBV6-1 . CASSEGYTYEQYF TGTGCCAGCAGTGAAGGTTACACCTACGAGCAGTACTTC
TRBJ2-7 . TRBV30 . CAWSRGYSYEQYF TGTGCCTGGAGTAGGGGGTACTCCTACGAGCAGTACTTC
TRBJ2-1 . TRBV5-1 TRBD1 CASSFSGQGNNEQFF TGCGCCAGCAGCTTCTCGGGACAGGGTAACAATGAGCAGTTCTTC
TRBJ1-2 . TRBV4-3 TRBD1 CASSQDDDRDYGYTF TGCGCCAGCAGCCAAGATGACGACAGGGACTATGGCTACACCTTC
TRBJ1-1 . TRBV6-6 TRBD1 CASSPRTGPNTEAFF TGTGCCAGCAGTCCCAGGACAGGGCCAAACACTGAAGCTTTCTTT
TRBJ2-7 . TRBV4-3 TRBD2 CASSQAQRGSYEQYF TGCGCCAGCAGCCAAGCCCAGCGGGGGTCCTACGAGCAGTACTTC
TRBJ2-5 . TRBV3-1/TRBV3-2 . CASSPVEDTQYF TGTGCCAGCAGCCCGGTGGAGGATACCCAGTACTTC
TRBJ1-1 . TRBV4-1 TRBD1 CASSHPDRENTEAFF TGCGCCAGCAGCCACCCCGACAGGGAGAACACTGAAGCTTTCTTT
TRBJ2-1 once TRBV30 TRBD2 CAWSPTSGGPYEQFF TGTGCCTGGAGCCCTACTAGCGGGGGGCCGTATGAGCAGTTCTTC
TRBJ2-3 once TRBV15 . CATSRQGYTDTQYF TGTGCCACCAGCCGGCAGGGATACACAGATACGCAGTATTTT
TRBJ1-2 . TRBV11-2 . CASSLVRIANYGYTF TGTGCCAGCAGCTTAGTGAGGATAGCTAACTATGGCTACACCTTC
TRBJ1-2 . TRBV9 TRBD1 CASSGGTGVYGYTF TGTGCCAGCAGCGGGGGGACAGGGGTGTATGGCTACACCTTC
TRBJ1-6 few TRBV11-1 . CASSPLERRDNSPLHF TGTGCCAGCAGCCCCCTGGAGAGGAGGGATAATTCACCCCTCCACTTT
TRBJ1-4 . TRBV2 . CASSGGTTNEKLFF TGTGCCAGCAGTGGCGGGACAACTAATGAAAAACTGTTTTTT
TRBJ1-3 . TRBV4-2 . CASSQVETGASSGNTIYF TGTGCCAGCAGCCAAGTGGAGACAGGCGCTAGCTCTGGAAACACCATATATTTT
TRBJ1-2 . TRBV7-2 . CASSLPVRGLGYGYTF TGTGCCAGCAGCTTACCCGTCCGGGGACTGGGGTATGGCTACACCTTC
TRBJ2-5 . TRBV7-9 . CAGGQQETQYF TGTGCCGGTGGACAGCAAGAGACCCAGTACTTC
TRBJ2-7 once TRBV5-1 . CASSITGFEGSYEQYF TGCGCCAGCAGCATCACCGGGTTCGAGGGCTCCTACGAGCAGTACTTC
TRBJ1-2 once TRBV30 . CAWSAPEGGASGYTF TGTGCCTGGAGCGCCCCCGAGGGGGGGGCCTCTGGCTACACCTTC
TRBJ2-1 . TRBV9 TRBD2 CASSPTSGGYNEQFF TGTGCCAGCAGCCCGACTAGCGGGGGTTACAATGAGCAGTTCTTC
TRBJ1-1 . TRBV4-2 . CASSQDSQKYTEAFF TGTGCCAGCAGCCAAGATTCCCAGAAATACACTGAAGCTTTCTTT